The clone carrying this T cell receptor beta chain was seen a single time. Its antigen is still unknown. The data are from a study of monozygotic twins with cystic fibrosis. Overall study: Roughly 3 micrograms of fragmented DNA underwent roughly 16 PCR cycles for library preparation. Study findings and constraints: In 13 of 16 pairs, V gene usage was closest to the co-twin's. Clonality was generally low (median roughly 0.01), higher in the most severe patients.

CDR3 length equals 15 residues. Germline CDR1 reads SGHTS; CDR2 reads YDEGEE. Trimming at V came to 0 bases and at J to 4 bases, leaving 3 bases not matched to a gene. The data were produced by immunoSEQ multiplex PCR, yet TCRdb's version contains in-frame clones alone and is incomplete. The sample shows tens of thousands of clones, 95% to 97% of them seen only once. The chain links TRBV5-8 to TRBJ2-5; TRBD2 aligns across 10 bases. The sequence came from a girl under 10 years old with cystic fibrosis. Sequenced: blood. This CDR3 is CASSLGASGGETQYF. The CDR3, as DNA: TGTGCCAGCAGCTTGGGAGCTAGCGGGGGAGAGACCCAGTACTTC.